This TCR beta chain stems from a study of blood T cell repertoires in COVID-19 (dated by TCRdb to the early 2020s). Looking at the study overall: Samples covering the acute and convalescent phases of COVID-19 were provided by collaborators in the United States, Italy and Spain. Where available, HLA class I and class II types were obtained from metadata supplied by the sample provider rather than from assay-based typing. The repertoires were released in a freely available public database intended as a resource for research on the immune response to SARS-CoV-2. Deeply sampled blood TCRbeta repertoires from subjects exposed to, actively infected with, or recovered from COVID-19 were included in the dataset. A de-identified subject ID, COVID-19 status, age in years and sex were almost always included in the sample metadata. The material from the prospective study consisted of cDNA or gDNA derived from T cells, B-cell-depleted T cells, or PBMCs. Samples came from the ongoing ImmuneRACE study (first 160 participants) plus 1,254 subjects from 6 global collaborators.

Another Seattle source contributed samples from volunteer blood donors who had recovered from COVID-19. Each collaborating institution followed its own protocols to collect whole blood in K2EDTA tubes. Collaborator samples were shipped for TCRbeta analysis as frozen whole blood, isolated PBMCs, or DNA extracted from either sample type. Counted from cysteine to phenylalanine, this CDR3 has 15 amino acids. Only the CDR3 part of the read is kept: 45 bases, read in frame from the first base. The germline V gene provides CDR1 SGHAT and CDR2 FQNNGV. The germline ends are 10 bases apart after V is trimmed by 4 bases and J by 0 bases. The immunoSEQ Assay, a bias-controlled multiplex PCR, was used to amplify TCRbeta CDR3 regions from genomic DNA. In the source study's methods: The number of nucleated cells in each sample was estimated from the amplification of reference gene primers within the assay. To quantify the absolute abundance of each unique TCRbeta CDR3 rearrangement, sequence reads were collapsed and filtered. Productive Simpson clonality was computed per sample as the square root of Simpson's diversity index over productive rearrangements. TCRdb took over this immuneACCESS table, retaining in-frame rearrangements with V and J assigned. Such tables are incomplete; in checked studies, under half of the missing clones stem from an unresolved V gene, and the remainder is unexplained. The DNA was the basis for D and trimming; V, J and clone size are from that table. For this sample there are about 240,000 clones; approximately 90% appear just once. Of the sample, 6% to 9% is held by the ten largest clones.

Broad study findings and their caveats: Clinical and demographic metadata were provided uncurated, with the amount varying by source and participant.

For this clone: No cognate antigen has been identified for it. No base qualities exist here, and no much larger clone lies one base off it.

The source material was peripheral blood. The source is a man aged 55 to 69 who had recovered from COVID-19. The V gene is TRBV11-2 and the J gene is TRBJ2-1; tentative D gene TRBD2, with 5 bases matching. CDR3 loop: CASSSLAHSYNEQFF. The DNA sequence is TGTGCCAGCAGCTCGCTAGCCCACTCCTACAATGAGCAGTTCTTC.